This T cell receptor (beta chain) was captured by sequencing in a study of T cells in Graves' hyperthyroidism and ophthalmopathy. Germline V lookup: CDR1 KGHDR, CDR2 SFDVKD. The CDR3 runs to 17 residues. Trimming cost V 9 bases and J 1 base, with 21 bases left between them. Amplification of TCR beta CDR3 regions was performed using RNA transcripts as template. The TCR CDR3 first-round RT-PCR relied on the HTBI primer set. TCRdb ran MiXCR on the multiplex PCR reads and lists one entry per CDR3 protein. Found here are about 600,000 distinct CDR3 sequences, 11% to 15% of them singletons; the top ten hold 6.5% to 9%. This clonotype showed up just a few times.

The TCR sequence derives from a woman aged 18-29 years with Graves' ophthalmopathy. The sample taken for sequencing was blood. The chain joins TRBV24-1 to TRBJ1-5; perhaps TRBD1 as D (6 bases). CDR3 sequence (DNA): TGTGCCACCCTCCGGGCCAGGGGCCCTCCAAGCAATCAGCCCCAGCATTTT. Its translation is CATLRARGPPSNQPQHF.